This is a list of T cell receptor beta chains from one sample in a study of T cells in pancreatic ductal adenocarcinoma. Clones were read by immunoSEQ multiplex PCR, and TCRdb kept only the in-frame ones, dropping some. The sample consists of around 100,000 clones, roughly 96% of them appearing once. The sequencing input was PBMCs. The receptors were sampled from a human donor with pancreatic ductal adenocarcinoma. The CDR3 runs from the conserved cysteine through the conserved F or W. Each record gives: V gene, J gene, clone size, D gene, CDR3 protein, CDR3 DNA. D genes are given only for firm matches. Clone sizes are given selectively: once, few, many, or a class where the clone is expanded.

>TRBV5-5|TRBJ2-2|.|TRBD1
CASSLLGQGNTGELFF
TGTGCCAGCAGCCTGCTGGGACAGGGAAACACCGGGGAGCTGTTTTTT
>TRBV6-6|TRBJ2-1|.|.
CASSYSSVQGGQFF
TGTGCCAGCAGTTACTCGAGTGTCCAGGGGGGGCAGTTCTTC
>TRBV6-6|TRBJ2-1|.|TRBD2
CASSRLAGVDEQFF
TGTGCCAGCAGCCGACTAGCGGGAGTGGATGAGCAGTTCTTC
>TRBV18|TRBJ2-1|.|.
CASSPLGDEQFF
TGTGCCAGCTCACCTCTGGGAGATGAGCAGTTCTTC
>TRBV30|TRBJ1-1|once|TRBD1
CAWSGGQGGMNTEAFF
TGTGCCTGGAGTGGGGGACAGGGTGGGATGAACACTGAAGCTTTCTTT
>TRBV4-3|TRBJ2-5|.|TRBD1
CASSQQFDRGGETQYF
TGCGCCAGCAGCCAGCAGTTCGACAGGGGAGGCGAGACCCAGTACTTC
>TRBV6-6|TRBJ1-2|.|.
CASSNGGRSGGGGYTF
TGTGCCAGCAGCAACGGAGGCAGGTCGGGGGGTGGTGGCTACACCTTC
>TRBV29-1|TRBJ2-7|.|TRBD1
CSGGQGGYEQYF
TGCAGCGGCGGACAGGGTGGCTACGAGCAGTACTTC
>TRBV15|TRBJ1-1|once|.
CATSSNREGTEAFF
TGTGCCACCAGTTCGAACAGGGAGGGCACTGAAGCTTTCTTT
>TRBV19|TRBJ1-2|.|TRBD1
CASRGTGSVVAIGYTF
TGTGCCAGTAGGGGGACAGGATCGGTTGTGGCGATTGGCTACACCTTC
>TRBV7-2|TRBJ2-4|.|TRBD1
CASSSSGGGGNIQYF
TGTGCCAGCAGCTCCTCAGGGGGTGGAGGAAACATTCAGTACTTC
>TRBV28|TRBJ2-7|.|.
CASSLGHSYEQYF
TGTGCCAGCAGTTTAGGACATTCCTACGAGCAGTACTTC
>TRBV10-1|TRBJ2-7|.|.
CASSERLGAFNEQYF
TGCGCCAGCAGTGAGCGGCTGGGGGCGTTCAACGAGCAGTACTTC
>TRBV9|TRBJ1-2|.|.
CASSVGFDSYGYTF
TGTGCCAGCAGCGTAGGGTTCGACTCCTATGGCTACACCTTC
>TRBV28|TRBJ2-7|.|TRBD2
CASSFSSGRTYEQYF
TGTGCCAGCAGTTTTTCTAGCGGAAGAACCTACGAGCAGTACTTC
>TRBV5-1|TRBJ1-1|.|.
CASSLAPSNLQGKDTEAFF
TGCGCCAGCAGCTTGGCCCCCAGTAACCTTCAGGGGAAGGACACTGAAGCTTTCTTT
>TRBV4-1|TRBJ1-1|.|TRBD1
CASSPRQGEMNTEAFF
TGCGCCAGCAGCCCTAGACAGGGGGAGATGAACACTGAAGCTTTCTTT
>TRBV19|TRBJ2-1|.|TRBD2
CASSIFASGRYNEQFF
TGTGCCAGTAGTATATTTGCGAGCGGGAGATACAATGAGCAGTTCTTC
>TRBV7-7|TRBJ2-1|.|TRBD2
CASSFTSGNEQFF
TGTGCTAGCAGCTTCACTAGCGGGAACGAGCAGTTCTTC
>TRBV28|TRBJ2-7|.|TRBD1
CASSRPFGWGTGVHEQYF
TGTGCCAGCAGCCGGCCCTTTGGTTGGGGGACAGGCGTCCACGAGCAGTACTTC
>TRBV4-1|TRBJ2-3|.|.
CASSQVDLGLSTDTQYF
TGCGCCAGCAGCCAAGTAGACTTAGGACTCAGCACAGATACGCAGTATTTT
>TRBV28|TRBJ2-3|.|TRBD2
CASVAGGEDTQYF
TGTGCCAGCGTAGCGGGAGGTGAAGATACGCAGTATTTT
>TRBV5-6|TRBJ1-2|.|TRBD1
CASSLTGARGYGYTF
TGTGCCAGCAGCTTGACAGGGGCTCGGGGCTATGGCTACACCTTC
>TRBV30|TRBJ2-2|.|.
CAWSVQVGELFF
TGTGCCTGGAGTGTACAGGTCGGGGAGCTGTTTTTT
>TRBV18|TRBJ1-2|.|.
CASPSQDSNYGYTF
TGTGCCAGCCCAAGCCAGGACAGTAACTATGGCTACACCTTC
>TRBV7-9|TRBJ2-1|.|TRBD1
CASTSGTEEQFF
TGTGCCAGCACCTCGGGGACAGAAGAGCAGTTCTTC
>TRBV10-3|TRBJ2-3|.|.
CATRGGEIPLGTQYF
TGTGCCACCAGAGGGGGGGAGATCCCCTTAGGTACGCAGTATTTT
>TRBV7-9|TRBJ2-7|once|TRBD2
CASSPWGTSDQDEQYF
TGTGCCAGCAGCCCTTGGGGGACTAGCGACCAGGACGAGCAGTACTTC
>TRBV18|TRBJ2-1|.|TRBD2
CASSPLAGDSYNEQFF
TGTGCCAGCTCACCATTAGCGGGAGACTCCTACAATGAGCAGTTCTTC
>TRBV6-4|TRBJ2-3|.|.
CASTALTSTDTQYF
TGTGCCAGCACCGCCTTGACTAGCACAGATACGCAGTATTTT
>TRBV11-1|TRBJ2-1|.|.
CASSLASGMSNEQFF
TGTGCCAGCAGCTTAGCCAGCGGTATGAGTAATGAGCAGTTCTTC
>TRBV5-6|TRBJ2-2|.|TRBD2
CASSPPGLAGGQTGELFF
TGTGCCAGCAGCCCCCCGGGACTAGCGGGAGGGCAAACCGGGGAGCTGTTTTTT
>TRBV21-1|TRBJ2-5|.|.
CASSQIQGRETQYF
TGTGCCAGCAGCCAAATACAGGGGCGGGAGACCCAGTACTTC
>TRBV4-1|TRBJ2-5|.|TRBD2
CASSQAGGGETQYF
TGCGCCAGCAGCCAAGCGGGAGGAGGAGAGACCCAGTACTTC
>TRBV19|TRBJ1-2|.|.
CASTRRNYGYTF
TGTGCCAGTACCAGGAGGAACTATGGCTACACCTTC
>TRBV19|TRBJ2-5|.|.
CASTEGMETQYF
TGTGCCAGTACGGAGGGTATGGAGACCCAGTACTTC
>TRBV5-1|TRBJ2-7|.|.
CASSLAGDLIYEQYF
TGCGCCAGCAGCTTGGCGGGGGACCTAATCTACGAGCAGTACTTC
>TRBV12-2|TRBJ2-7|.|.
CASRLAWTLAGVLEQYF
TGTGCAAGTCGCTTAGCGTGGACCCTAGCGGGAGTACTCGAGCAGTACTTC
>TRBV6-1|TRBJ2-5|once|TRBD1
CAEGQGALETQYF
TGTGCAGAGGGACAGGGGGCTTTAGAGACCCAGTACTTC
>TRBV15|TRBJ2-1|.|.
CATSRPDSLYNEQFF
TGTGCCACCAGCAGACCTGACAGCCTCTACAATGAGCAGTTCTTC
>TRBV19|TRBJ1-4|.|.
CASSTGINEKLFF
TGTGCCAGTAGTACAGGGATCAATGAAAAACTGTTTTTT
>TRBV29-1|TRBJ2-1|.|.
CSVDLGLKNEQFF
TGCAGCGTTGATCTAGGATTGAAGAATGAGCAGTTCTTC
>TRBV7-3|TRBJ2-5|.|TRBD2
CASSLTSGNQETQYF
TGTGCCAGCAGCTTAACTAGCGGGAACCAAGAGACCCAGTACTTC
>TRBV5-1|TRBJ2-5|.|TRBD1
CASSSQGEETQYF
TGCGCCAGCAGCTCTCAGGGGGAGGAGACCCAGTACTTC
>TRBV28|TRBJ2-7|.|.
CASSLSPRRDHQYF
TGTGCCAGCAGTTTAAGCCCCCGGCGGGACCACCAGTACTTC
>TRBV5-1|TRBJ1-2|few|.
CASSFQGADGYTF
TGCGCCAGCAGCTTTCAAGGAGCGGATGGCTACACCTTC
>TRBV5-1|TRBJ2-7|.|.
CASSLGREFGEQYF
TGCGCCAGCAGCCTGGGTCGAGAGTTTGGTGAGCAGTACTTC
>TRBV5-4|TRBJ2-3|few|TRBD2
CASSTRTSGRGDTQYF
TGTGCCAGCAGCACCCGGACTAGCGGGAGAGGAGATACGCAGTATTTT
>TRBV4-2|TRBJ2-2|.|TRBD1
CASSLGQGVGNTGELFF
TGTGCCAGCAGCTTGGGACAGGGGGTAGGGAACACCGGGGAGCTGTTTTTT
>TRBV5-1|TRBJ2-1|.|.
CASSFPAASYNEQFF
TGCGCCAGCAGCTTTCCAGCGGCTTCCTACAATGAGCAGTTCTTC
>TRBV5-5|TRBJ2-2|.|.
CASSLDPGTGELFF
TGTGCCAGCAGCTTGGACCCCGGCACCGGGGAGCTGTTTTTT
>TRBV7-6|TRBJ2-4|.|TRBD2
CASSLEGLAGVFGGVAKNIQYF
TGTGCCAGCAGCTTAGAGGGGCTAGCGGGAGTGTTCGGTGGTGTGGCCAAAAACATTCAGTACTTC
>TRBV4-1|TRBJ2-7|.|TRBD2
CASSQGLAGRYEQYF
TGCGCCAGCAGCCAAGGACTAGCAGGGCGATACGAGCAGTACTTC
>TRBV11-2|TRBJ1-4|.|.
CASSLVGAHNEKLFF
TGTGCCAGCAGCTTAGTAGGGGCCCATAATGAAAAACTGTTTTTT